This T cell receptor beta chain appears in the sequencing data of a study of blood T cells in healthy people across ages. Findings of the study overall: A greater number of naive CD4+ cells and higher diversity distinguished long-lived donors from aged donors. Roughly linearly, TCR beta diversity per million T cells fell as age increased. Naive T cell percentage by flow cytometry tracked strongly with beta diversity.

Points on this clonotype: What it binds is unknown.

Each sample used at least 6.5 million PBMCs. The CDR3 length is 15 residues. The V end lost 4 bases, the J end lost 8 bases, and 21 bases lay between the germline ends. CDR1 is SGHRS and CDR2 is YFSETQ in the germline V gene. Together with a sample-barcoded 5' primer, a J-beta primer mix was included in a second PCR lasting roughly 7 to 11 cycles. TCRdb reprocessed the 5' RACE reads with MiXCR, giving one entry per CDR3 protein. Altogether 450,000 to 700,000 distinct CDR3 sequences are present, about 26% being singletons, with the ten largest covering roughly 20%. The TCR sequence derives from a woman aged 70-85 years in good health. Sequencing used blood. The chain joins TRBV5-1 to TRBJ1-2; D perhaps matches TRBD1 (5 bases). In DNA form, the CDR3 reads TGCGCCAGCAGCACGACGGACGGGGCGGCGAGAGGCTACACCTTC. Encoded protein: CASSTTDGAARGYTF.